The 26 T cell receptor beta chains presented below share a single source sample, sequenced in a study of low-dose radiotherapy and immunotherapy resistance in tumors. Time point here: after trial treatment. The treatment: LDRT plus nivolumab, ipilimumab, low-dose cyclophosphamide and aspirin (RACIN trial). The PCR that amplified TCRs ran for approximately 20 cycles, relying on a constant-region primer and a V-primer adapter. TCRdb recomputed calls from the reads with MiXCR, one row per CDR3 protein. Here the sample spans some 52,000 distinct CDR3 sequences, around a third being singletons. This sample comprised PBMCs, obtained after low-dose radiotherapy plus immunotherapy. The receptor set was obtained from a male donor with rectosigmoid adenocarcinoma.

This clonotype appeared a few times. The chain carries TRBV6-2 or TRBV6-3 and TRBJ2-2, with 12 nucleotides matching TRBD2. V shed 7 bases and J 4 bases; nucleotides not matched to a gene: 7. The germline CDR1 and CDR2 sequences are MNHEY and SVGEGT. The CDR3 is made up of 16 amino acids. The chain's CDR3 is CASNPLAGGPTGELFF. CDR3 DNA: TGTGCCAGCAACCCACTAGCGGGAGGTCCCACCGGGGAGCTGTTTTTT.

This clonotype showed up many times. The chain has TRBV4-2 and TRBJ1-4; D is uncertain. Germline V lookup: CDR1 LGHNA, CDR2 YNFKEQ. The V and J ends lost 4 bases and 4 bases respectively, with 19 bases between them. The CDR3 totals 17 residues. This CDR3 is CASSRITGSGLNEKLFF. CDR3 nucleotides: TGTGCCAGCAGCCGAATAACGGGGAGCGGGCTTAATGAAAAACTGTTTTTT.

In DNA form, the CDR3 reads TGCGCCAGCACCCAGGGGCACGAGCAGTACTTC. It codes for CASTQGHEQYF. The chain uses TRBV5-1 and TRBJ2-7; a possible D gene is TRBD1 (6 bases). Germline V gene sequence: CDR1 SGHRS, CDR2 YFSETQ. Deletions cut 6 bases from V and 5 bases from J, with 9 bases between. This CDR3 has 11 amino acids.

This clonotype was seen repeatedly, ten times or more. J is TRBJ2-1 and V is TRBV28, with 10 bases that match TRBD2. Germline V lookup: CDR1 MDHEN, CDR2 SYDVKM. V lost 3 bases, J lost 2 bases, and 4 bases stayed unmatched. This CDR3 spans 16 amino acids. The CDR3 reads CASSLASGGPYNEQFF. Here the CDR3 DNA reads TGTGCCAGCAGTTTGGCTAGCGGGGGACCCTACAATGAGCAGTTCTTC.

This clonotype was counted at least ten times. CDR3 nucleotide sequence: TGTGCCAGCAGTCGCGGGTCAAGCTCCTACAATGAGCAGTTCTTC. Its translation: CASSRGSSSYNEQFF. This chain connects TRBV28 to TRBJ2-1, with TRBD2 as a possible D gene (5 bases). The CDR3 spans 15 residues. In germline, CDR1 is MDHEN, CDR2 SYDVKM. Trimming took 5 bases from V and 0 from J, leaving 11 bases between them.

V and J are TRBV6-5 and TRBJ2-3; TRBD1 or TRBD2 may be the D gene (5 bases each). CDR3 length equals 12 residues. The V end lost 4 bases, the J end lost 6 bases, and 8 bases lay between the germline ends. Germline lookup yields CDR1 MNHEY and CDR2 SVGAGI. CDR3 DNA sequence: TGTGCCAGCAGTTTGAGGGGTGATACGCAGTATTTT. Encoded protein: CASSLRGDTQYF.

The chain employs TRBV7-3 and TRBJ1-2; the D gene is possibly TRBD1 (6 bases). The CDR3 runs to 16 residues. V lost 2 bases to trimming and J lost 3 bases, with 16 bases between them. Germline CDR1 is SGHTA and CDR2 is FQGTGA. CDR3 sequence: CASSLGRGGLDYGYTF. CDR3 coding DNA: TGTGCCAGCAGCTTAGGCAGGGGAGGACTTGACTATGGCTACACCTTC.

A note on this clonotype: A far bigger clonotype differs at one base, so this is likely a read error. The chain employs TRBV7-6 and TRBJ2-1, with 7 bases matching TRBD2. Germline CDR1 is SGHVS and CDR2 is FNYEAQ. The CDR3 is 15 amino acids. With V trimmed by 3 bases and J by 6 bases, 8 bases remained unmatched. The CDR3 coding sequence is TGTGCCAGCAGCTTGATGGGAGGGCACTGCAATGAGCAGTTCTTC. Its protein product is CASSLMGGHCNEQFF.

This clonotype is medium-sized by share. The J gene is TRBJ1-2, the V gene TRBV5-3, with 9 bases identical to TRBD1. TRBV5-3 is an ORF, with its function uncertain. This CDR3 has 16 amino acids. After removal of 8 bases from V and 4 bases from J, the junction contained 15 bases not matched to a gene. CDR3 DNA sequence: TGTGCCAGCAGCCCGGCGGGACAGGGATTTGCCTATGGCTACACCTTC. This translates into CASSPAGQGFAYGYTF.

This clonotype came up many times. This chain connects TRBV27 to TRBJ1-2; D is unclear. The V and J ends lost 11 bases and 3 bases respectively, with 10 bases between them. Germline assignment: CDR1 MNHEY and CDR2 SMNVEV (reference sequence). This CDR3 comprises 11 residues. Here the CDR3 reads CAAHGDYGYTF. The CDR3 nucleotides are TGTGCCGCACACGGGGACTATGGCTACACCTTC.

This clonotype was found many times. The chain combines TRBV18 with TRBJ1-4; the D is unclear. CDR3 length: 12 residues. Trimming left V 5 bases short and J 8 bases short, with 9 bases between. Germline V gene lookup returns CDR1 KGHSH and CDR2 LQKENI. The CDR3 loop is CASSTTGEKLFF. CDR3 in DNA: TGTGCCAGCTCAACCACCGGCGAAAAACTGTTTTTT.

This clonotype has a count of ten or more. The chain uses TRBV19 and TRBJ2-7, with a possible D match to TRBD1 (5 bases). Germline CDR1 is LNHDA and CDR2 is SQIVND (reference sequence). The CDR3 spans 15 residues. V was trimmed by 3 bases and J by 3 bases, leaving 15 bases between them. The CDR3 loop is CASSIPGKGLYEQYF. The CDR3 coding sequence is TGTGCCAGTAGTATCCCAGGGAAGGGCCTCTACGAGCAGTACTTC.

This clonotype was recorded many times. V usage is TRBV20-1 and J usage is TRBJ2-3, with 7 bases that match TRBD2. The CDR3 contains 16 residues. Looked up from germline, CDR1 is DFQATT and CDR2 is SNEGSKA (reference sequence). The J segment lost 4 bases and the V segment lost 3 bases, leaving 13 bases of the junction unmatched. CDR3 nucleotides: TGCAGTGCTAGGGGTTCGAAGCGGGGACGTTCAGATACGCAGTATTTT. This translates into CSARGSKRGRSDTQYF.

For this clonotype: It is unclear where the CDR3 begins or ends on the DNA, so no DNA is shown, and the CDR3 is as TCRdb lists it. V gene TRBV5-1 combines with J gene TRBJ2-2; the table's D call TRBD1 went unverified against the DNA. Termini included, the CDR3 measures 21 amino acids. The germline gives CDR1 SGHRS, CDR2 YFSETQ. CDR3 residues: CASSPWGDQGLSNTGELFFFF.

This clonotype turned up a few times. The genes are TRBV27 and TRBJ2-3; TRBD2 matches at 10 bases. The germline V gene has CDR1 MNHEY and CDR2 SMNVEV (reference sequence). V lost 6 bases and J lost 5; bases outside the gene matches: 8. There are 15 residues in the CDR3. CDR3 in DNA: TGTGCCAGCAGCCCCGGGGCTAGCGGGGGAGATACGCAGTATTTT. Amino acids: CASSPGASGGDTQYF.

Comment on this clonotype: The DNA is left out, because the CDR3 cannot be placed on it with certainty; the CDR3 is given as TCRdb lists it. This CDR3 reads CASSSPYSTGELFFFFFF. The J gene is TRBJ2-2, the V gene TRBV12-3 or TRBV12-4; TRBD2, the table's D call, was not compared with the DNA. The CDR3 contains 18 residues when both ends are counted.

This rearrangement joins TRBV6-5 to TRBJ1-1; D is ambiguous. This CDR3 region has 12 residues. Germline V gene sequence: CDR1 MNHEY, CDR2 SVGAGI. Deletions cut 0 bases from V and 2 bases from J, with 1 base between. CDR3 sequence (DNA): TGTGCCAGCAGTTACTCCAACACTGAAGCTTTCTTT. This gives the protein CASSYSNTEAFF.

Concerning this clonotype itself: Given a far larger clone just one base away, this is likely a sequencing read error. The chain combines TRBV5-3 with TRBJ2-1; the match to TRBD2 covers 11 bases. Being an ORF, TRBV5-3 has a function that is uncertain. The CDR3 has 16 amino acids. CDR3 in DNA: TGTGCCAGCAGCGCCGATAGCGGGAGGGTCTACAGTGAGCAGTTCTTC. Protein product: CASSADSGRVYSEQFF.

In this sample, this clonotype turned up many times. The DNA of the CDR3 is TGTGCCAGCCGGTATGCCAGCGGCTACACCTTC. Amino acids: CASRYASGYTF. The chain couples TRBV5-6 to TRBJ1-2; D uncertain. Germline values: CDR1 SGHDT, CDR2 YYEEEE. V was pared by 7 bases and J by 8 bases, with 12 bases between. The CDR3 is 11 residues long.

Concerning this clonotype itself: A read error likely explains this, since a far larger clone differs by one base. The chain joins TRBV12-3 or TRBV12-4 to TRBJ2-1, with TRBD1 matching 10 bases. CDR3 length equals 14 residues. Trimming removed 6 bases from V and 10 bases from J; junction bases left unmatched: 9. The chain's CDR3 is CASSQGGQGYEQFF. Here the CDR3 DNA reads TGTGCCAGCAGCCAGGGGGGACAGGGGTACGAGCAGTTCTTC.

This clonotype showed up many times. This chain links TRBV20-1 with TRBJ2-1; D not resolved. The ends were cut back, 1 base at V and 3 bases at J, with 16 bases in the middle. Germline-derived CDR1 and CDR2 are DFQATT and SNEGSKA (reference sequence). The CDR3 loop spans 16 amino acids. CDR3 amino acids: CSARVGPPAIYNEQFF. CDR3 sequence (DNA): TGCAGTGCTAGAGTCGGACCTCCCGCGATCTACAATGAGCAGTTCTTC.

The chain links TRBV6-6 to TRBJ1-5; D is undetermined. CDR3 length: 14 amino acids. Germline CDR1 is MNHNY and CDR2 is SVGAGI (reference sequence). V was shortened by 6 bases and J by 4 bases, with 13 bases between the two germline ends. The CDR3 loop reads CASSQESGNQPQHF. The DNA for the CDR3 is TGTGCCAGCAGCCAGGAAAGTGGGAATCAGCCCCAGCATTTT.

The sample holds many counts of this clonotype. V gene TRBV7-6 combines with J gene TRBJ1-1; perhaps TRBD1 as D (5 bases). The CDR3 spans 14 residues. CDR1 is SGHVS and CDR2 is FNYEAQ in the germline V gene. Trimming took off 5 bases at V and 1 base at J, with 11 bases between the two ends. The CDR3 spells CASSRPGGNTEAFF. CDR3 DNA sequence: TGTGCCAGCAGCCGCCCCGGGGGGAACACTGAAGCTTTCTTT.

By share of the sample, this clonotype is medium-sized. This chain joins TRBV28 and TRBJ2-3; 8 nucleotides align to TRBD1. Germline CDR1 is MDHEN and CDR2 is SYDVKM. This CDR3 is 15 amino acids long. V trimming: 7 bases; J trimming: 0 bases; junction bases outside the gene matches: 6. The CDR3 sequence is CASTLDRASTDTQYF. For the CDR3, the DNA is TGTGCCAGCACCCTGGACAGGGCTAGCACAGATACGCAGTATTTT. The full variable domain, rest sourced from reference TRBV28 and TRBJ2-3, is DVKVTQSSRYLVKRTGEKVFLECVQDMDHENMFWYRQDPGLGLRLIYFSYDVKMKEKGDIPEGYSVSREKKERFSLILESASTNQTSMYLCASTLDRASTDTQYFGPGTRLTVL.

In its sample, this clonotype is medium-sized. The chain couples TRBV7-9 to TRBJ2-3, with 9 bases fitting TRBD1. The germline V gene has CDR1 SEHNR and CDR2 FQNEAQ (reference sequence). The CDR3 consists of 15 residues. J gave up 1 base and V 5 bases, and 4 bases lay outside the gene matches. The CDR3 bases are TGTGCCAGCAGCCGGGGACAGGGCCGCACAGATACGCAGTATTTT. Its protein is CASSRGQGRTDTQYF.

V is TRBV6-1 and J is TRBJ2-2, with TRBD1 identical over 8 bases. The CDR3 extends over 14 amino acids. Germline CDR1 MNHNS, CDR2 SASEGT. CDR3 bases: TGTGCAGGCAGTCAGGGGGCTTGGACCGGGGAGCTGTTTTTT. Amino acids: CAGSQGAWTGELFF.